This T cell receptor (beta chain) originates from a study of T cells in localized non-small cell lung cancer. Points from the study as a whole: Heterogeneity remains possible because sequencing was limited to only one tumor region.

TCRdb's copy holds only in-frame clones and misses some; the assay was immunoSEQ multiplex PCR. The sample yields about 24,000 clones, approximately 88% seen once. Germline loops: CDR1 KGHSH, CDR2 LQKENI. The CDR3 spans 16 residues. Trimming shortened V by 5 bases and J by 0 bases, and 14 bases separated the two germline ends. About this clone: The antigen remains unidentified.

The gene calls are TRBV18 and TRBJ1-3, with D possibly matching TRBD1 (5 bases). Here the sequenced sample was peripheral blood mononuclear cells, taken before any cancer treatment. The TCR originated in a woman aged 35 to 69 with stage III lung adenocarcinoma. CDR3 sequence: CASSLTGESSGNTIYF. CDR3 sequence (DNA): TGTGCCAGCTCATTAACGGGGGAGAGCTCTGGAAACACCATATATTTT.